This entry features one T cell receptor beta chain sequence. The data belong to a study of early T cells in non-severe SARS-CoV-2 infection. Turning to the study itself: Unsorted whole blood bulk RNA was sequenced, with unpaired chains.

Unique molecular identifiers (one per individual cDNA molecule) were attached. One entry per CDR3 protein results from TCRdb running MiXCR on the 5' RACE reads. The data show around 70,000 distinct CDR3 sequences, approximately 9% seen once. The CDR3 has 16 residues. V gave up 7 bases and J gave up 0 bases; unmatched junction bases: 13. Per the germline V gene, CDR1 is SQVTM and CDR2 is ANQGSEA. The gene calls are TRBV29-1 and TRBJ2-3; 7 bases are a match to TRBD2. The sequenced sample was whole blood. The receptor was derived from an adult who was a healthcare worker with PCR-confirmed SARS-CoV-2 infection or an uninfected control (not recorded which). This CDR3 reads CSALPVVSGSTDTQYF. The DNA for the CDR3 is TGCAGCGCTCTCCCCGTTGTTAGCGGGAGCACAGATACGCAGTATTTT.